This T cell receptor beta chain was obtained from a study of sequential checkpoint blockade in melanoma. Treatment denoted: randomized to nivolumab then ipilimumab (arm A) or the reverse (arm B). The repertoire was sequenced with immunoSEQ multiplex PCR; TCRdb's copy has only in-frame clones and lacks some. The repertoire holds approximately 15,000 clones, with over 60% as singletons. The CDR3 is 14 residues long. V shed 0 bases, J shed 3 bases, and the junction held 1 base outside the gene matches. Germline CDR1 is SGHNT and CDR2 is YYREEE (reference sequence). Sample: CD8+ T cells sorted from blood (inferred from file names), taken from a patient given nivolumab and ipilimumab in sequence. The TCR originated in a human donor with melanoma. This chain connects TRBV5-4 to TRBJ2-7; 9 bases map to TRBD2. This CDR3 reads CASSLASGVYEQYF. CDR3 sequence (DNA): TGTGCCAGCAGCTTGGCTAGCGGGGTCTACGAGCAGTACTTC.